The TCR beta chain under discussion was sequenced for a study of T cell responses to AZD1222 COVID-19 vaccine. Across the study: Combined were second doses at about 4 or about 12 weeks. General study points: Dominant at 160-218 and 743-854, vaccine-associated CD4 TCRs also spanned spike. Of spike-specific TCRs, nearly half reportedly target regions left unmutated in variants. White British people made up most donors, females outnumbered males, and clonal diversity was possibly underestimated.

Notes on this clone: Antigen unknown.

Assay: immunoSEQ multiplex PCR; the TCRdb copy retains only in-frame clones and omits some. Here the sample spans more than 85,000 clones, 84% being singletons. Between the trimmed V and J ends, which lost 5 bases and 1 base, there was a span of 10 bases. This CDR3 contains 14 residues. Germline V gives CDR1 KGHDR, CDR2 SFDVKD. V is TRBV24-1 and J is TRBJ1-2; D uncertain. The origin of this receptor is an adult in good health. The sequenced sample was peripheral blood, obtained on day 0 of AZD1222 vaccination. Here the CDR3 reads CATSADEFNYGYTF. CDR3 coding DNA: TGTGCCACCAGTGCCGATGAATTTAACTATGGCTACACCTTC.